The rows below give T cell receptor beta chains drawn from one sample of a study of response to subunit inactivated influenza vaccine. TCRdb recomputed calls from the RT-PCR reads with MiXCR, one row per CDR3 protein. The table lists 600,000 to 700,000 distinct CDR3 sequences, approximately 15% of them singletons. The sample in question was PBMCs from blood, obtained less than 15 days before vaccination. These receptors all stem from a man in his fifties or sixties who received an inactivated influenza vaccine. Both conserved end residues are part of each CDR3. A D gene is named only where the DNA matches it firmly. Rows give clone size only sometimes, using once, few, many, or a class for an expanded clone.

V	J	D	size	CDR3	DNA
TRBV7-2	TRBJ1-5	-	many	CASSLAGDGNQPQHF	TGTGCCAGCAGCTTAGCAGGGGACGGCAATCAGCCCCAGCATTTT
TRBV11-2	TRBJ2-1	TRBD1	-	CASSLSGTGRFYEQFF	TGTGCCAGCAGCCTATCCGGGACAGGACGCTTTTATGAGCAGTTCTTC
TRBV29-1	TRBJ2-1	TRBD2	few	CSALGAGVGNEQFF	TGCAGCGCCCTGGGAGCGGGAGTGGGGAATGAGCAGTTCTTC
TRBV7-8	TRBJ2-5	-	-	CASSLSFQETQYF	TGTGCCAGCAGCTTAAGTTTCCAAGAGACCCAGTACTTC
TRBV6-2/TRBV6-3	TRBJ1-1	TRBD1	few	CASSATGEATEAFF	TGTGCCAGCAGTGCCACAGGGGAGGCCACTGAAGCTTTCTTT
TRBV4-3	TRBJ1-4	-	few	CASSQERNGVKLFF	TGCGCCAGCAGCCAAGAAAGGAACGGGGTAAAACTGTTTTTT
TRBV4-2	TRBJ2-3	-	-	CASSPLSGRRTDTQYF	TGTGCCAGCAGCCCCTTATCGGGGCGTCGGACAGATACGCAGTATTTT
TRBV12-3/TRBV12-4	TRBJ1-6	TRBD1	many	CASSLAGDRGHNSPLHF	TGTGCCAGCAGTTTAGCGGGGGACAGAGGACATAATTCACCCCTCCACTTT
TRBV12-3/TRBV12-4	TRBJ2-7	-	-	CASSGVPSGEQYF	TGTGCCAGCAGTGGGGTCCCGTCAGGGGAGCAGTACTTC
TRBV10-3	TRBJ2-7	-	few	CAISGGIFGYEQYF	TGTGCCATCAGTGGAGGGATTTTCGGCTACGAGCAGTACTTC
TRBV2	TRBJ1-6	TRBD1	-	CASSDLDRRISTSPLHF	TGTGCCAGCAGTGACCTGGACAGGAGGATTTCCACCTCACCCCTCCACTTT
TRBV27	TRBJ2-1	-	many	CASSPITVLGASYNEQFF	TGTGCCAGCAGTCCCATAACCGTACTAGGGGCCTCCTACAATGAGCAGTTCTTC
TRBV20-1	TRBJ2-7	TRBD2	-	CSAIRTGGDSYEQYF	TGCAGTGCAATCAGAACGGGGGGGGATAGCTACGAGCAGTACTTC
TRBV12-3/TRBV12-4	TRBJ2-7	-	few	CASSGGEQYF	TGTGCCAGCAGCGGAGGGGAGCAGTACTTC
TRBV12-3/TRBV12-4	TRBJ2-7	-	many	CASSFGNYEQYF	TGTGCCAGCAGTTTCGGCAACTACGAGCAGTACTTC
TRBV27	TRBJ1-2	TRBD1	-	CASSLFPGGNYGYTF	TGTGCCAGCAGTTTATTTCCAGGGGGCAACTATGGCTACACCTTC
TRBV4-1	TRBJ2-5	TRBD2	-	CASSQETSGGEETQYF	TGCGCCAGCAGCCAAGAGACTAGCGGGGGGGAAGAGACCCAGTACTTC
TRBV10-3	TRBJ2-1	TRBD1	many	CAISDPGGGSFNEQFF	TGTGCCATCAGCGATCCAGGGGGCGGGTCCTTTAATGAGCAGTTCTTC
TRBV30	TRBJ1-6	TRBD1	-	CAWNRQGRNSPLHF	TGTGCCTGGAATCGACAGGGACGTAATTCACCCCTCCACTTT
TRBV7-2	TRBJ2-1	-	-	CASSLVAGHNNEQFF	TGTGCCAGCAGCTTAGTTGCGGGCCATAACAATGAGCAGTTCTTC
TRBV29-1	TRBJ1-5	-	many	CSVAENSNQPQHF	TGCAGCGTTGCGGAGAATAGCAATCAGCCCCAGCATTTT
TRBV4-3	TRBJ2-2	-	few	CASSQVIGWAGELFF	TGCGCCAGCAGCCAAGTAATCGGGTGGGCCGGGGAGCTGTTTTTT
TRBV12-3/TRBV12-4	TRBJ1-3	-	many	CASNPLPVRTIYF	TGTGCCAGCAACCCCCTTCCTGTACGCACCATATATTTT
TRBV12-3/TRBV12-4	TRBJ2-3	TRBD2	few	CASSFGGLLTDTQYF	TGTGCCAGCAGTTTTGGGGGACTACTCACAGATACGCAGTATTTT
TRBV28	TRBJ1-2	-	few	CASSLSGGKGYTF	TGTGCCAGCAGTTTATCGGGGGGCAAAGGCTACACCTTC
TRBV4-2	TRBJ2-1	-	few	CASTESQGGFNEQFF	TGTGCCAGCACCGAAAGCCAGGGGGGGTTCAATGAGCAGTTCTTC
TRBV7-2	TRBJ1-5	TRBD1	-	CASSLLGTGEGPQHF	TGTGCCAGCAGCTTACTCGGGACAGGCGAGGGGCCCCAGCATTTT
TRBV6-5	TRBJ1-2	-	-	CASSSVLWGNYGYTF	TGTGCCAGCAGTTCCGTATTATGGGGGAACTATGGCTACACCTTC
TRBV5-5	TRBJ2-7	-	-	CASSLGGPYGYEQYF	TGTGCCAGCAGCTTGGGAGGACCCTACGGCTACGAGCAGTACTTC
TRBV20-1	TRBJ2-5	-	-	CSARDLDTQETQYF	TGCAGTGCCCGAGATCTAGATACCCAAGAGACCCAGTACTTC
TRBV29-1	TRBJ2-1	TRBD2	few	CSVAGLAGGINEQFF	TGCAGCGTGGCGGGACTAGCGGGAGGGATCAATGAGCAGTTCTTC
TRBV27	TRBJ2-3	TRBD2	many	CASSLLAGGPLDTQYF	TGTGCCAGCAGTTTATTAGCGGGAGGGCCCCTGGATACGCAGTATTTT
TRBV7-9	TRBJ1-1	TRBD1	few	CASSTRTGRAMNTEAFF	TGTGCCAGCAGCACCCGGACAGGGAGGGCCATGAACACTGAAGCTTTCTTT
TRBV20-1	TRBJ2-3	TRBD2	-	CSAPTSGGAGDTQYF	TGCAGTGCCCCGACTAGCGGGGGGGCCGGAGATACGCAGTATTTT
TRBV12-3/TRBV12-4	TRBJ2-7	TRBD1	many	CASSTPGQGLGEQYF	TGTGCCAGCAGTACGCCGGGACAGGGTCTAGGCGAGCAGTACTTC
TRBV5-4	TRBJ2-3	TRBD1	few	CASKLTGTDTQYF	TGTGCCAGCAAGTTGACAGGGACAGATACGCAGTATTTT
TRBV7-2	TRBJ2-7	-	few	CASSLEQVATYEQYF	TGTGCCAGCAGCTTAGAACAGGTGGCCACCTACGAGCAGTACTTC
TRBV10-3	TRBJ2-5	TRBD2	few	CATRLAETQYF	TGTGCCACCAGACTAGCAGAGACCCAGTACTTC
TRBV12-3/TRBV12-4	TRBJ2-7	TRBD1	few	CASSEGQWDYEQYF	TGTGCCAGCAGTGAGGGACAGTGGGACTACGAGCAGTACTTC
TRBV20-1	TRBJ2-1	TRBD1	-	CSASPGTGFRGNEQFF	TGCAGTGCTAGTCCCGGGACAGGGTTCAGAGGGAATGAGCAGTTCTTC
TRBV6-2/TRBV6-3	TRBJ2-7	-	-	CASTYSPGGWDEQYF	TGTGCCAGCACCTATAGTCCCGGGGGTTGGGACGAGCAGTACTTC
TRBV29-1	TRBJ2-3	TRBD1	-	CSVDLTGSTDTQYF	TGCAGCGTTGACCTGACAGGGAGCACAGATACGCAGTATTTT
TRBV28	TRBJ2-1	-	few	CASSFPGSDNEQFF	TGTGCCAGCAGCTTCCCCGGGAGCGACAATGAGCAGTTCTTC
TRBV29-1	TRBJ2-1	TRBD2	few	CSVRLAGGIDEQFF	TGCAGCGTTCGACTAGCGGGAGGGATCGATGAGCAGTTCTTC
TRBV7-8	TRBJ2-3	TRBD2	few	CASSFDPGLAGPTDTQYF	TGTGCCAGCAGCTTCGATCCGGGACTAGCGGGGCCGACAGATACGCAGTATTTT
TRBV25-1	TRBJ1-3	-	few	CASRTGGGTIYF	TGTGCCAGCAGAACTGGGGGTGGCACCATATATTTT
TRBV5-5	TRBJ2-5	TRBD1	-	CASSPTGRQETQYF	TGTGCCAGCAGCCCGACAGGGCGGCAAGAGACCCAGTACTTC
TRBV7-2	TRBJ1-4	TRBD1	-	CASRATGGNEKLFF	TGTGCCAGCAGGGCTACAGGGGGCAATGAAAAACTGTTTTTT
TRBV12-3/TRBV12-4	TRBJ1-1	-	many	CASSLVGGGDRTEAFF	TGTGCCAGCAGCCTAGTCGGGGGGGGGGATCGCACTGAAGCTTTCTTT
TRBV12-3/TRBV12-4	TRBJ1-4	-	few	CASSLMPTNEKLFF	TGTGCCAGCAGTTTAATGCCTACTAATGAAAAACTGTTTTTT